Each of the 32 T cell receptor beta chains below was sequenced from the same sample in a study of regulatory T cells in long-lasting Graves disease. The time point was: newly diagnosed GD, antithyroid drugs for less than 3 months. The TCR library was made from RNA extracted from PBMCs. Sequencing libraries for TCR beta were prepared with iRepertoire HTBI primers and Arm-PCR of CDR3 regions. TCRdb passed the multiplex PCR reads through MiXCR, listing each CDR3 protein once. There are 440,000 or so distinct CDR3 sequences in the sample; 15% occur only once, and about a sixth lies in the top ten. The same specimen was also included in a second study, on T cells in Graves' hyperthyroidism and ophthalmopathy.

This specimen was peripheral blood mononuclear cells (PBMCs), taken at new diagnosis, from a patient treated with antithyroid drugs. These receptors all come from a woman between 25 and 40 years old with Graves disease.

J is TRBJ2-2 and V is TRBV2, with 8 bases that match TRBD2. The CDR3 runs to 14 residues. From germline, CDR1 is SNHLY and CDR2 FYNNEI. Trimming at V came to 5 bases and at J to 7 bases, leaving 6 bases not matched to a gene. CDR3: CASSRREVSGELFF. CDR3 bases: TGTGCCAGCAGTCGGCGGGAGGTCAGCGGGGAGCTGTTTTTT.

There are many counts of this clonotype. The V gene is TRBV20-1, the J gene TRBJ2-1; 11 positions agree with TRBD2. The CDR3 length is 15 residues. V dropped 2 bases and J dropped 7; count of bases not matched to a gene: 7. Germline CDR1 is DFQATT and CDR2 is SNEGSKA (reference sequence). The CDR3 region has the DNA TGCAGTGCTAGATTAACTAGCGGGAGAGCGAATGAGCAGTTCTTC. It codes for CSARLTSGRANEQFF.

This clonotype was recorded at least ten times. The chain carries TRBV12-5 and TRBJ2-7, with D unresolved. The ends were cut back, 4 bases at V and 4 bases at J, with 5 bases in the middle. Per germline, CDR1 LGHNT and CDR2 FRNRAP. The CDR3 contains 11 residues. DNA of the CDR3: TGTGCTAGTGGTTCCACTTACGAGCAGTACTTC. As protein: CASGSTYEQYF. Supplemented by reference TRBV12-5 and TRBJ2-7, the full variable domain reads DARVTQTPRHKVTEMGQEVTMRCQPILGHNTVFWYRQTMMQGLELLAYFRNRAPLDDSGMPKDRFSAEMPDATLATLKIQPSEPRDSAVYFCASGSTYEQYFGPGTRLTVT.

The CDR3: CASSLVLGTDYYEQYF. DNA of the CDR3: TGTGCCAGCAGCTTAGTCCTTGGGACAGACTACTACGAGCAGTACTTC. The chain combines TRBV7-9 with TRBJ2-7; 7 bases are a match to TRBD1. The CDR3 covers 16 residues. Germline CDR1 is SEHNR and CDR2 is FQNEAQ (reference sequence). Germline trimming cut 1 base from V and 3 bases from J; bases unmatched to any gene: 9. Using reference TRBV7-9 and TRBJ2-7 for the parts outside the CDR3, the full variable domain is DTGVSQNPRHKITKRGQNVTFRCDPISEHNRLYWYRQTLGQGPEFLTYFQNEAQLEKSRLLSDRFSAERPKGSFSTLEIQRTEQGDSAMYLCASSLVLGTDYYEQYFGPGTRLTVT.

This clonotype showed up many times. The genes are TRBV20-1 and TRBJ2-7; 7 nucleotides line up with TRBD2. Germline V CDR1 and CDR2: DFQATT, SNEGSKA (reference sequence). The CDR3 runs to 14 residues. The trim removed 1 base at V and 2 bases at J, leaving 5 bases unmatched. CDR3 protein: CSARAGRGPYEQYF. For the CDR3, the DNA is TGCAGTGCTAGAGCAGGGAGGGGACCCTACGAGCAGTACTTC.

In this sample, this clonotype turned up many times. J is TRBJ1-2 and V is TRBV2; maybe TRBD1 (6 bases). The V and J ends lost 1 base and 4 bases respectively, with 19 bases between them. This CDR3 comprises 17 residues. CDR1 and CDR2 from the germline V gene are SNHLY and FYNNEI. Written as DNA, the CDR3 is TGTGCCAGCAGTGAAGGGCCAGGGGCTGTACTAGGCTATGGCTACACCTTC. Amino acids: CASSEGPGAVLGYGYTF.

This sequence joins TRBV30 and TRBJ2-2, with D possibly matching TRBD2 (5 bases). V was cut by 1 base and J by 2 bases, with 5 bases left in between. The CDR3 spans 13 residues. The germline gives CDR1 GTSNPN, CDR2 SVGIG (reference sequence). The CDR3 region is CAWSAGNTGELFF. The CDR3 region has the DNA TGTGCCTGGAGTGCGGGAAACACCGGGGAGCTGTTTTTT.

About this clonotype itself: One base away lies a much larger clone, so this may be a sequencing read error. V usage is TRBV5-5 and J usage is TRBJ2-7, with D uncertain. Germline CDR1 and CDR2: SGHKS and YYEKEE (reference sequence). This CDR3 is built from 15 residues. This chain's CDR3 is CASSVPGPVSYGQYF. The CDR3 nucleotides read TGTGCCAGCAGCGTACCTGGCCCGGTTTCCTACGGGCAGTACTTC. Based on the CDR3 plus reference TRBV5-5 and TRBJ2-7, the full variable domain is DAGVTQSPTHLIKTRGQQVTLRCSPISGHKSVSWYQQVLGQGPQFIFQYYEKEERGRGNFPDRFSARQFPNYSSELNVNALLLGDSALYLCASSVPGPVSYGQYFGPGTRLTVT.

This clonotype was observed a handful of times. The chain uses TRBV15 and TRBJ1-2, with D possibly matching TRBD1 (6 bases). The CDR3 runs 18 residues. V lost 0 bases to trimming and J lost 5 bases, with 22 bases between them. Germline loops: CDR1 LNHNV, CDR2 YYDKDF (reference sequence). The CDR3 is CATSRDRGLGGARYGYTF. DNA of the CDR3: TGTGCCACCAGCAGAGATCGCGGTTTGGGGGGCGCAAGGTATGGCTACACCTTC.

This clonotype was picked up many times. V and J are TRBV5-4 and TRBJ2-1; 12 bases agree with TRBD2. Per germline, CDR1 SGHNT and CDR2 YYREEE (reference sequence). Trimming cost V 1 base and J 7 bases; bases outside gene matches: 0. This CDR3 has 14 amino acids. The CDR3 nucleotides are TGTGCCAGCAGCTTGACTAGCGGGAGGAATGAGCAGTTCTTC. Translated: CASSLTSGRNEQFF.

This clonotype was seen a handful of times. This sequence may be a read error, since a much larger clone differs from it by one base. As the CDR3 is not closed by the conserved phenylalanine or tryptophan, this likely results from a read error. This sequence joins TRBV13 and TRBJ2-1; 9 bases are a match to TRBD2. V shed 6 bases and J 2 bases; nucleotides not matched to a gene: 8. Germline CDR1 PRHDT, CDR2 FYEKMQ (reference sequence). CDR3 length equals 16 residues. CDR3 nucleotide sequence: TGTGCCAGCAGTCGATCAGCGGGAGGTCCCTACAATGAGCAGTTCCTC. Translated: CASSRSAGGPYNEQFL.

This clonotype showed up just a few times. CDR3 nucleotide sequence: TGCAGTGCTGGCGACAGGGTTGTCTATGGCTACACCTTC. This translates into CSAGDRVVYGYTF. V usage is TRBV20-1 and J usage is TRBJ1-2; 7 nucleotides align to TRBD1. Germline CDR1 DFQATT, CDR2 SNEGSKA (reference sequence). After removal of 5 bases from V and 4 bases from J, the junction contained 7 bases not matched to a gene. This CDR3 spans 13 amino acids.

The CDR3 nucleotides read TGTGCCAGCAGAAACCCCGGACTAGCGGGGGACAATGAGCAGTTCTTC. It yields the protein CASRNPGLAGDNEQFF. V gene TRBV12-3 or TRBV12-4 combines with J gene TRBJ2-1, with 13 bases matching TRBD2. After removal of 6 bases from V and 5 bases from J, the junction contained 7 bases not matched to a gene. CDR3 length equals 16 residues.

To note about this clonotype: A read error may produce the germline difference seen at one junction end. The chain combines TRBV2 with TRBJ2-3, with TRBD2 matching over 14 bases. This CDR3 is 15 amino acids long. CDR1 and CDR2 from the germline V gene are SNHLY and FYNNEI. CDR3 sequence (DNA): TGCGCCAGCAGATCCACCGGGACTAGCGGGAGCACGCAGTATTTT. The encoded protein is CASRSTGTSGSTQYF.

This clonotype has a handful of counts. The V and J genes are TRBV15 and TRBJ2-3; a weak D match, TRBD1 (6 bases). The DNA end is a closer match to TRBJ2-7, so the J assignment may be wrong. The germline CDR1 and CDR2 sequences are LNHNV and YYDKDF (reference sequence). CDR3 size: 12 residues. The CDR3 region is CATSTGDYEQYF. DNA for the CDR3: TGTGCCACCAGCACAGGGGACTACGAGCAGTACTTC.

This sequence joins TRBV7-6 and TRBJ2-5; TRBD1 matches 7 bases. Per germline, CDR1 SGHVS and CDR2 FNYEAQ. The CDR3 spans 14 residues. V was clipped by 5 bases and J by 5 bases; unmatched bases: 8. The DNA for the CDR3 is TGTGCCAGCAGCCTAACAGGGGCAACGGAGACCCAGTACTTC. This gives the protein CASSLTGATETQYF.

This clonotype was picked up a small number of times. J is TRBJ1-2 and V is TRBV2; 8 bases match TRBD1. The CDR3 has 13 residues. From germline, CDR1 is SNHLY and CDR2 FYNNEI. The V segment lost 6 bases and the J segment 5 bases; nucleotides outside the gene matches: 5. The DNA for the CDR3 is TGTGCCAGCAGAGGGACAGGTTATTATGGCTACACCTTC. Translating it yields CASRGTGYYGYTF.

V usage is TRBV10-3 and J usage is TRBJ2-1, with D unclear. The V gene's germline CDR1 is ENHRY and CDR2 SYGVKD. The V end lost 8 bases, the J end lost 8 bases, and 10 bases lay between the germline ends. The CDR3 runs 11 residues. The CDR3 is CAISLGDEQFF. The CDR3 DNA is TGTGCCATCTCACTTGGGGATGAGCAGTTCTTC.

This clonotype was seen more than once but under ten times. The genes are TRBV30 and TRBJ2-5; D is unclear. The germline gives CDR1 GTSNPN, CDR2 SVGIG (reference sequence). V was pared by 1 base and J by 4 bases, with 4 bases between. The CDR3 length is 11 residues. This chain's CDR3 is CAWSAPETQYF. Here the CDR3 DNA reads TGTGCCTGGAGTGCCCCAGAGACCCAGTACTTC.

This clonotype is a singleton in its sample. The rearrangement joins TRBV5-1 to TRBJ2-2; 7 positions agree with TRBD2. The CDR3 is 14 residues long. Germline lookup yields CDR1 SGHRS and CDR2 YFSETQ. V was pared by 7 bases and J by 2 bases, with 5 bases of the junction left unmatched. The CDR3 DNA reads TGCGCCAGCTCGGCGGGGGACAACACCGGGGAGCTGTTTTTT. Protein sequence: CASSAGDNTGELFF.

The sample holds many counts of this clonotype. This chain connects TRBV7-2 to TRBJ2-2, with D unclear. Germline lookup yields CDR1 SGHTA and CDR2 FQGNSA. V was clipped by 5 bases and J by 0 bases, with 10 bases between them. This CDR3 contains 15 residues. The CDR3 here is CASSPRTANTGELFF. Here the CDR3 DNA reads TGTGCCAGCAGCCCGCGGACGGCGAACACCGGGGAGCTGTTTTTT.

This clonotype was counted ten times or more. The chain is built from TRBV20-1 and TRBJ2-3; D is ambiguous. CDR1 is DFQATT, CDR2 SNEGSKA, per germline (reference sequence). The CDR3 length is 14 residues. V lost 0 bases and J 2 bases, leaving 9 bases between the germline ends. The CDR3 loop reads CSARDLKTTDTQYF. In DNA, the CDR3 is TGCAGTGCTAGAGATCTGAAGACCACAGATACGCAGTATTTT.

In its sample, this clonotype was seen many times. The chain has TRBV7-9 and TRBJ1-1; 9 nucleotides line up with TRBD1. The CDR3 runs 16 residues. After removal of 5 bases from V and 3 bases from J, the junction contained 10 bases not matched to a gene. From germline, CDR1 is SEHNR and CDR2 FQNEAQ (reference sequence). Here the CDR3 DNA reads TGTGCCAGCAGCCTGAGAGGGACAGGGACGTACACTGAAGCTTTCTTT. It translates to CASSLRGTGTYTEAFF.

This clonotype occurred many times. The CDR3 DNA reads as TGTGCCAGCTCAAAGGACTTTCAAGAGACCCAGTACTTC. Protein sequence: CASSKDFQETQYF. J is TRBJ2-5 and V is TRBV18, with D possibly matching TRBD2 (5 bases). Trimming shortened V by 5 bases and J by 2 bases, and 9 bases separated the two germline ends. This CDR3 has 13 amino acids. Per germline, CDR1 KGHSH and CDR2 LQKENI.

This clonotype was picked up a small number of times. The chain combines TRBV9 with TRBJ2-3; 11 bases are shared with TRBD2. Germline V gives CDR1 SGDLS, CDR2 YYNGEE. The CDR3 has 17 residues. J was trimmed by 5 bases and V by 0 bases; bases with no gene match: 8. The CDR3 loop reads CASSVAILAGAGDTQYF. CDR3 bases: TGTGCCAGCAGCGTAGCAATACTAGCGGGAGCTGGAGATACGCAGTATTTT.

A few counts support this clonotype. This chain links TRBV28 with TRBJ2-7; D unresolved. This CDR3 is built from 14 residues. V lost 5 bases and J lost 1, with 12 bases in between. CDR1 and CDR2 (germline): MDHEN, SYDVKM. CDR3 sequence reads: CASSPLHYSYEQYF. CDR3 bases: TGTGCCAGCAGTCCCCTACATTATTCCTACGAGCAGTACTTC.

A few counts support this clonotype. J is TRBJ1-3 and V is TRBV30; possibly TRBD1 for D (6 bases). Per germline, CDR1 GTSNPN and CDR2 SVGIG (reference sequence). CDR3 size: 13 residues. The V end was cut by 2 bases, the J end by 6 bases, with 11 bases between. The CDR3 loop reads CAWSYGGANTIYF. The DNA of the CDR3 is TGTGCCTGGAGTTATGGGGGCGCAAACACCATATATTTT.

In this sample, this clonotype turned up many times. The rearrangement links TRBV24-1 to TRBJ2-3; TRBD2 agrees at 8 bases. CDR3 length: 16 residues. After removal of 1 base from V and 2 bases from J, the junction contained 4 bases not matched to a gene. CDR1 is KGHDR and CDR2 is SFDVKD in the germline V gene. Written as DNA, the CDR3 is TGTGCCACCAGTGATTTTCCAGCGGGAGACACAGATACGCAGTATTTT. Encoded protein: CATSDFPAGDTDTQYF.

The CDR3 sequence is CASSDPDGLINYGYTF. CDR3 bases: TGTGCCAGCAGCGACCCAGACGGACTTATTAACTATGGCTACACCTTC. This chain links TRBV11-2 with TRBJ1-2; no clear D gene. The germline V gene encodes CDR1 SGHAT and CDR2 FQNNGV. CDR3 length: 16 amino acids. Trimming stripped 5 bases from V and 1 base from J, with 17 bases between.

This clonotype was detected only a few times. The CDR3 loop reads CAISASGSEGSGEQFF. In DNA, the CDR3 is TGTGCCATCAGTGCTAGCGGGAGCGAGGGAAGCGGTGAGCAGTTCTTC. The chain employs TRBV10-3 and TRBJ2-1, with 10 bases aligning to TRBD2. Germline CDR1 is ENHRY and CDR2 is SYGVKD. V gave up 4 bases and J gave up 9 bases; unmatched junction bases: 12. The length of the CDR3 is 16 residues.

Many counts were recorded for this clonotype. The CDR3 sequence: CASSYGQGTYEQYF. In DNA form, the CDR3 reads TGTGCCAGCAGTTACGGACAGGGAACCTACGAGCAGTACTTC. The chain joins TRBV11-2 to TRBJ2-7; 8 bases are shared with TRBD1. The CDR3 spans 14 residues. Germline lookup yields CDR1 SGHAT and CDR2 FQNNGV. V lost 6 bases to trimming and J lost 2 bases; unmatched junction nucleotides: 6.

This clonotype was recorded many times. Written as DNA, the CDR3 is TGTGCCAGCAGTTTTCACAGCCAGACTAACTATGGCTACACCTTC. This translates into CASSFHSQTNYGYTF. The chain has TRBV27 and TRBJ1-2; no clear D gene. This CDR3 is built from 15 residues. Trimming shortened V by 3 bases and J by 0 bases, and 11 bases separated the two germline ends. CDR1 is MNHEY, CDR2 SMNVEV, per germline (reference sequence).